The rows below give T cell receptor beta chains drawn from one sample of a study of pediatric ulcerative colitis. Method: immunoSEQ multiplex PCR; TCRdb's copy keeps in-frame clones and lacks some. This repertoire shows roughly 10,000 clones, roughly 88% found once; its top ten account for roughly 7%. Sequences were obtained from blood. All receptors derive from a girl aged 10 to 17 with moderate ulcerative colitis. Each CDR3 is given with its conserved first and last residue. The D gene is left open where the match is weak. Not every row has a clone size; where given, it reads once, few, many or a size class.

V	J	D	size	DNA	CDR3
TRBV16	TRBJ2-1	TRBD2	NA	TGTGCCAGCAGCCAATCGATAGGGGAGCGGGAGCGGAGCTCCTACAATGAGCAGTTCTTC	CASSQSIGERERSSYNEQFF
TRBV11-3	TRBJ2-1	NA	NA	TGTGCCAGCAGCCACGGGGGAGGTTACAATGAGCAGTTCTTC	CASSHGGGYNEQFF
TRBV5-4	TRBJ1-1	NA	NA	TGTGCCAGCAGCTTTTATGTTGGTATGAACACTGAAGCTTTCTTT	CASSFYVGMNTEAFF
TRBV28	TRBJ2-1	TRBD2	NA	TGTGCCAGCAGTCCTGGAGGGACTAGCTCCTACAATGAGCAGTTCTTC	CASSPGGTSSYNEQFF
TRBV5-5	TRBJ1-1	TRBD1	NA	TGTGCCAGCAGCGCCTGGGACAGACCGAACACTGAAGCTTTCTTT	CASSAWDRPNTEAFF
TRBV21-1	TRBJ2-2	NA	NA	TGTGCCAGCAGCAAAGCGGGAGGGCACACCGGGGAGCTGTTTTTT	CASSKAGGHTGELFF
TRBV27	TRBJ2-7	TRBD1	NA	TGTGCCAGCAGTTTACTGGGACAGGGGGCAGGCGAGCAGTACTTC	CASSLLGQGAGEQYF
TRBV27	TRBJ2-2	TRBD1	NA	TGTGCCAGCAGTATTAAGGGGGCAGGTCGTCCCGGGGAGCTGTTTTTT	CASSIKGAGRPGELFF
TRBV4-1	TRBJ1-6	NA	NA	TGCGCCAGCAGCCAAGAGGACATCTTGGGCTCACCCCTCCACTTT	CASSQEDILGSPLHF
TRBV18	TRBJ1-2	TRBD1	NA	TGTGCCAGCTCAAGGGACAGAAATGGTAACTATGGCTACACCTTC	CASSRDRNGNYGYTF
TRBV23-1	TRBJ2-1	NA	NA	TGCGCCAGCAGTCAATCGTGCCAGGGTATCTACAATGAGCAGTTCTTC	CASSQSCQGIYNEQFF
TRBV7-2	TRBJ2-5	NA	NA	TGTGCCAGCAGCTTTAGGTTTCGACTAGGGAAACAAGAGACCCAGTACTTC	CASSFRFRLGKQETQYF
TRBV7-8	TRBJ2-1	NA	NA	TGTGCCAGCAGCTTAGCGAGGACAGAATACAATGAGCAGTTCTTC	CASSLARTEYNEQFF
TRBV5-5	TRBJ2-1	TRBD2	NA	TGTGCCAGCAAAACGCTAGCGGGAGTGCCTCGCAATGAGCAGTTCTTC	CASKTLAGVPRNEQFF
TRBV7-9	TRBJ2-1	TRBD2	NA	TGTGCCAGCAGCTCTGGGACTAGCGGGGGGCAGGAAAATGAGCAGTTCTTC	CASSSGTSGGQENEQFF
TRBV27	TRBJ2-1	NA	once	TGTGCCAGCAGTTTAAGCAGGCGAAATGAGCAGTTCTTC	CASSLSRRNEQFF
TRBV6-5	TRBJ2-2	NA	NA	TGTGCCAGCAGTTCCGGGGGAGGAGGCGGGGAGCTGTTTTTT	CASSSGGGGGELFF
TRBV19	TRBJ1-6	NA	once	TGTGCCACCCGGGACACCTATAATTCACCCCTCCACTTT	CATRDTYNSPLHF
TRBV11-2	TRBJ2-7	NA	NA	TGTGCCAGCAGACAAGGGCGGTTGGGGAATTTCTCCTACGAGCAGTACTTC	CASRQGRLGNFSYEQYF
TRBV2	TRBJ1-4	NA	NA	TGTGCCAGCAGTGAAGCCCAATCTACAGGGATCGGGGTTGAAAAACTGTTTTTT	CASSEAQSTGIGVEKLFF
TRBV30	TRBJ1-1	NA	few	TGTGCCTGGAGTGTACAACGTCTCAGTAATCAGAACACTGAAGCTTTCTTT	CAWSVQRLSNQNTEAFF
TRBV6-1	TRBJ1-1	TRBD1	NA	TGTGCCAGCAGGACAGGGGGTGGCACTGAAGCTTTCTTT	CASRTGGGTEAFF
TRBV19	TRBJ1-5	NA	NA	TGTGCCAGTATCCCGGGACAAGCCGATCAGCCCCAGCATTTT	CASIPGQADQPQHF
TRBV15	TRBJ2-7	TRBD1	NA	TGTGCCACCAGCAGTTCCCGGGACAGAGCCTACGAGCAGTACTTC	CATSSSRDRAYEQYF
TRBV19	TRBJ2-7	TRBD2	NA	TGTGCCAGTAGTACTAGCGGGAGAACCTACGAGCAGTACTTC	CASSTSGRTYEQYF
TRBV7-3	TRBJ2-6	NA	NA	TGTGCCAGCAGCCCCCACGGGCGGAGAGACTCTGGGGCCAACGTCCTGACTTTC	CASSPHGRRDSGANVLTF
TRBV6-5	TRBJ1-1	NA	once	TGTGCCAGCAGGGTACAGGGAGGGGGGACTGAAGCTTTCTTT	CASRVQGGGTEAFF
TRBV19	TRBJ1-1	TRBD1	NA	TGTGCCAGTAGTTGGACAGGGGGCTTGAACACTGAAGCTTTCTTT	CASSWTGGLNTEAFF
TRBV15	TRBJ1-4	NA	NA	TGTGCCACCAGCAGAGTGGGCTTGGAGGAAAAACTGTTTTTT	CATSRVGLEEKLFF
TRBV5-1	TRBJ2-7	NA	NA	TGCGCCAGCAGCCAAAGTAGCGGTGCGATCTCCTACGAGCAGTACTTC	CASSQSSGAISYEQYF
TRBV29-1	TRBJ2-1	TRBD1	NA	TGCAGCGGTGCCGGGACAGGGTACAATGAGCAGTTCTTC	CSGAGTGYNEQFF
TRBV27	TRBJ2-2	TRBD2	once	TGTGCCAGCAGTTTAGGGAGGGCGCTCACCGGGGAGCTGTTTTTT	CASSLGRALTGELFF
TRBV28	TRBJ1-1	TRBD1	NA	TGTGCCAGCAGTCTAACTATCGGACAGGGAGAAGCTTTCTTT	CASSLTIGQGEAFF
TRBV4-2	TRBJ2-7	TRBD2	NA	TGTGCCAGCAGCCAGACGGTACTAGCGGGAGGGGATTACGAGCAGTACTTC	CASSQTVLAGGDYEQYF
TRBV30	TRBJ2-7	TRBD2	NA	TGTGCCTGGACTAGCGGGAGCTCCTACGAGCAGTACTTC	CAWTSGSSYEQYF
TRBV10-2	TRBJ2-5	NA	NA	TGCGCCAGCAGATATGAGGCAGGGGAGACCCAGTACTTC	CASRYEAGETQYF
TRBV13	TRBJ2-3	NA	NA	TGTGCCAGCAGCCCCCACAGGGAGGGCTCAAGTGATACGCAGTATTTT	CASSPHREGSSDTQYF
TRBV28	TRBJ1-1	NA	NA	TGTGCCAGCACGCCGCGACAGTTTAAAGCTTTCTTT	CASTPRQFKAFF
TRBV11-2	TRBJ2-7	NA	NA	TGTGCCAGCAGTTCGAACACGGCCTACGAGCAGTACTTC	CASSSNTAYEQYF
TRBV5-4	TRBJ2-7	NA	NA	TGTGCCAGCAACCGGGCACACTACGAGCAGTACTTC	CASNRAHYEQYF
TRBV7-6	TRBJ1-2	TRBD1	NA	TGTGCCAGCAGCCAAAGGGACAGGGGGTCTTATGGCTACACCTTC	CASSQRDRGSYGYTF
TRBV7-2	TRBJ2-5	NA	once	TGTGCCAGCAGCTTACTCCGGGGGGCGGAGACCCAGTACTTC	CASSLLRGAETQYF
TRBV11-1	TRBJ2-1	NA	NA	TGTGCCAGCAGCTTAGCACCAGGGTGGGACAATGAGCAGTTCTTC	CASSLAPGWDNEQFF
TRBV6-4	TRBJ2-7	NA	once	TGTGCCAGCAGTGACAGGTTCGGCTCCGAGCAGTACTTC	CASSDRFGSEQYF
TRBV11-3	TRBJ2-2	NA	once	TGTGCCAGCAGTCTAGAAGGGGCCGGGGAGCTGTTTTTT	CASSLEGAGELFF
TRBV25-1	TRBJ1-5	NA	NA	TGTGCCAGCAAGGGGAGGCCCCAGCATTTT	CASKGRPQHF
TRBV6-4	TRBJ2-3	NA	NA	TGTGCCAGCAGAGATACGCAGTATTTT	CASRDTQYF
TRBV28	TRBJ2-2	TRBD2	NA	TGTGCCAGCAGTTTCGGGAGGGCGAACACCGGGGAGCTGTTTTTT	CASSFGRANTGELFF
TRBV7-9	TRBJ1-2	TRBD1	NA	TGTGCCAGCAGCCCACAGGGGGCAGGACTCTATGGCTACACCTTC	CASSPQGAGLYGYTF
TRBV28	TRBJ1-1	NA	few	TGTGCCAGCAGGCCACAGGGCTACGCTGAAGCTTTCTTT	CASRPQGYAEAFF
TRBV7-8	TRBJ2-1	NA	NA	TGTGCCAGCAGCTTAGATTTTAGCGGATACAATGAGCAGTTCTTC	CASSLDFSGYNEQFF